Presented here are 28 T cell receptor beta chains from one specimen sequenced in a study of OX40 agonist ivuxolimab in advanced cancers. Profiling relied on immunoSEQ multiplex PCR, and the TCRdb table lists in-frame clones only, not all of them. Of about 46,000 clones detected, 75% to 95% appear once; the ten largest clones hold roughly 5%. Sequencing was performed on CD4+ or CD8+ T cells sorted from blood, taken in a trial of the OX40 agonist ivuxolimab. These receptors were taken from an adult with an advanced solid tumor such as melanoma, head and neck, liver or kidney cancer.

V and J are TRBV4-1 and TRBJ1-1, with D possibly matching TRBD1 (5 bases). There are 15 residues in the CDR3. CDR1 and CDR2 from the germline V gene are MGHRA and YSYEKL. Deletions cut 4 bases from V and 1 base from J, with 13 bases between. The CDR3 region is CASSPRFGGNTEAFF. CDR3 nucleotides: TGCGCCAGCAGCCCTCGTTTCGGGGGGAACACTGAAGCTTTCTTT.

The chain joins TRBV13 to TRBJ1-6; D unclear. The CDR3 spans 16 residues. V was shortened by 3 bases and J by 5 bases, with 14 bases between the two germline ends. CDR1 PRHDT and CDR2 FYEKMQ come from the germline V gene (reference sequence). CDR3 nucleotide sequence: TGTGCCAGCAGCTTCCTGGGAGGTTCAGATAATTCACCCCTCCACTTT. Protein sequence: CASSFLGGSDNSPLHF.

With respect to this clone: One junction end disagrees with the germline gene, perhaps due to a read error. The V call is TRBV7-7, the J call TRBJ2-1; D ambiguous. The CDR3 extends over 16 amino acids. CDR1 is SSHAT, CDR2 FNYEAQ, per germline (reference sequence). The CDR3 sequence is CASSLSSVLSFNEQFF. CDR3 nucleotides: TGTGCTAGCAGCTTAAGTTCAGTCCTGTCATTTAATGAGCAGTTCTTC.

V usage is TRBV11-1 and J usage is TRBJ2-7; 12 nucleotides align to TRBD1. The V segment lost 0 bases and the J segment 3 bases; nucleotides outside the gene matches: 9. This CDR3 contains 18 residues. Germline CDR1 is SGHAT and CDR2 is FQDESV (reference sequence). DNA for the CDR3: TGTGCCAGCAGCTTAGCGCCCGGGACAGGGGGCTGGAGCTACGAGCAGTACGTC. Its translation is CASSLAPGTGGWSYEQYV.

This chain links TRBV27 with TRBJ2-1; TRBD2 matches at 7 bases. The germline V gene has CDR1 MNHEY and CDR2 SMNVEV (reference sequence). The junction had 3 bases not matched to a gene; V was cut back by 0 bases and J by 4 bases. The CDR3 is made up of 15 amino acids. CDR3 region: CASSLSGGSYNEQFF. CDR3 coding DNA: TGTGCCAGCAGTTTATCCGGCGGGAGTTACAATGAGCAGTTCTTC.

The rearrangement joins TRBV7-9 to TRBJ2-7; D uncertain. The CDR3 is 12 residues long. The V end was cut by 1 base, the J end by 4 bases, with 5 bases between. From germline, CDR1 is SEHNR and CDR2 FQNEAQ (reference sequence). CDR3 region: CASSLGAYEQYV. The CDR3 nucleotides are TGTGCCAGCAGCTTAGGGGCTTACGAGCAGTACGTC.

The CDR3 DNA reads TGCGCCAGCAGCCCCCTACAGGGAAATCAGCCCCAGCATTTT. Its protein is CASSPLQGNQPQHF. This chain links TRBV4-1 with TRBJ1-5; the D gene is possibly TRBD1 (6 bases). The CDR3 covers 14 residues. From germline, CDR1 is MGHRA and CDR2 YSYEKL. V was pared by 4 bases and J by 4 bases, with 11 bases between.

The gene calls are TRBV21-1 and TRBJ1-6. TRBV21-1 constitutes a pseudogene. The CDR3 runs 13 residues. In nucleotides, the CDR3 is TGTGCCAGCAGCAAATGGGGGGGAACACCCCTCCACTTT. Amino acids: CASSKWGGTPLHF.

The chain carries TRBV9 and TRBJ2-3; possible D gene TRBD2, 6 bases. The V end was cut by 2 bases, the J end by 0 bases, with 16 bases between. From germline, CDR1 is SGDLS and CDR2 YYNGEE. This CDR3 has 17 amino acids. The CDR3 DNA follows: TGTGCCAGCAGCGTTGGGGGGAGGATGGGGAGCACAGATACGCAGTATTTT. It encodes CASSVGGRMGSTDTQYF.

The chain links TRBV4-1 to TRBJ2-1; perhaps D is TRBD1 or TRBD2 (5 bases each). The V and J ends lost 5 bases and 2 bases respectively, with 13 bases between them. CDR1 MGHRA and CDR2 YSYEKL come from the germline V gene. CDR3 length: 15 residues. The CDR3 DNA is TGCGCCAGCAGCGGAGGTGGGGCTCCCTACAATGAGCAGTTCTTC. This encodes CASSGGGAPYNEQFF.

J is TRBJ2-7 and V is TRBV5-4; the match to TRBD1 covers 9 bases. Germline CDR1 reads SGHNT; CDR2 reads YYREEE (reference sequence). The CDR3 extends over 19 amino acids. V trimming: 0 bases; J trimming: 2 bases; junction bases outside the gene matches: 15. CDR3 loop: CASSLDAIFGTGLTYEQYF. CDR3 DNA: TGTGCCAGCAGCTTGGACGCGATATTCGGGACAGGGTTGACCTACGAGCAGTACTTC. Drawing the rest from reference TRBV5-4 and TRBJ2-7, the complete variable domain is ETGVTQSPTHLIKTRGQQVTLRCSSQSGHNTVSWYQQALGQGPQFIFQYYREEENGRGNFPPRFSGLQFPNYSSELNVNALELDDSALYLCASSLDAIFGTGLTYEQYFGPGTRLTVT.

This chain joins TRBV19 and TRBJ2-1; 8 bases agree with TRBD1. There are 15 residues in the CDR3. Per germline, CDR1 LNHDA and CDR2 SQIVND (reference sequence). With V trimmed by 7 bases and J by 2 bases, 7 bases remained unmatched. The CDR3 region is CASTQDRDPYNEQFF. For the CDR3, the DNA is TGTGCCAGTACGCAGGACAGGGATCCCTACAATGAGCAGTTCTTC.

The chain joins TRBV10-3 to TRBJ1-5; 11 nucleotides agree with TRBD1. Germline V gene data show CDR1 as ENHRY and CDR2 as SYGVKD. After removal of 5 bases from V and 6 bases from J, the junction contained 12 bases not matched to a gene. There are 17 residues in the CDR3. The CDR3: CAISPGTGGEVSQPQHF. The CDR3 nucleotides are TGTGCCATCAGTCCCGGGACAGGGGGAGAGGTTTCTCAGCCCCAGCATTTT.

The chain employs TRBV9 and TRBJ1-1; D might be TRBD1 (6 bases). CDR3 length: 15 residues. CDR1 is SGDLS and CDR2 is YYNGEE in the germline V gene. V dropped 4 bases and J dropped 3 bases, with 16 bases sitting between them. The chain's CDR3 is CASSPYLGADTEAFF. As DNA, the CDR3 is TGTGCCAGCAGCCCCTACTTGGGGGCTGACACTGAAGCTTTCTTT.

The chain uses TRBV19 and TRBJ1-5; D is ambiguous. CDR1 and CDR2 from the germline V gene are LNHDA and SQIVND (reference sequence). The CDR3 contains 14 residues. V shed 4 bases and J shed 0 bases, with 7 bases lying between them. The CDR3 nucleotides are TGTGCCAGTAGTAGGGAATATAGCAATCAGCCCCAGCATTTT. Translated, it gives CASSREYSNQPQHF.

The chain recombines TRBV28 with TRBJ1-4; D unresolved. The CDR3 totals 14 residues. V lost 7 bases and J 8 bases, leaving 17 bases between the germline ends. The germline gives CDR1 MDHEN, CDR2 SYDVKM. The CDR3 loop is CASNTRSQFEKLFF. Written as DNA, the CDR3 is TGTGCCAGCAATACTAGGTCACAGTTCGAAAAACTGTTTTTT.

Turning to this clone: An end of the junction differs from the germline gene, which may be a read error. The V call is TRBV7-7, the J call TRBJ2-3, with D possibly TRBD2 on 5 matching bases. Per the germline V gene, CDR1 is SSHAT and CDR2 is FNYEAQ (reference sequence). CDR3 length equals 14 residues. CDR3 sequence reads: CASSLASAGDTQYF. The CDR3, as DNA: TGTGCTAGCAGCTTAGCGAGCGCGGGAGATACGCAGTATTTT.

In its sample, this clone is medium-sized. The chain links TRBV7-9 to TRBJ2-2; 11 nucleotides line up with TRBD2. Losses at the gene ends were 3 bases for V and 4 bases for J; bases not matched to a gene: 1. Germline-derived CDR1 and CDR2 are SEHNR and FQNEAQ (reference sequence). The CDR3 consists of 15 residues. For the CDR3, the DNA is TGTGCCAGCAGCTTTACTAGCGGGAGCACCGGGGAGCTGTTTTTT. Protein product: CASSFTSGSTGELFF.

CDR3 nucleotide sequence: TGTGCCAGCAGTCGAGATCAGGGGACCCTCCACTTT. Its protein is CASSRDQGTLHF. The chain links TRBV27 to TRBJ1-6; a possible D gene is TRBD1 (6 bases). V was pared by 5 bases and J by 14 bases, with 13 bases between. Germline CDR1 and CDR2: MNHEY and SMNVEV (reference sequence). The CDR3 extends over 12 amino acids.

The V call is TRBV6-5, the J call TRBJ2-1, with TRBD2 identical over 10 bases. This CDR3 region has 14 residues. CDR1 MNHEY and CDR2 SVGAGI come from the germline V gene. Trimming at V came to 6 bases and at J to 10 bases, leaving 9 bases not matched to a gene. CDR3 bases: TGTGCCAGCAGCCCAAGCGGGAGGGCCAACGAGCAGTTCTTC. Protein product: CASSPSGRANEQFF.

The CDR3 loop reads CASHSGRAGYQETQYF. The CDR3 coding sequence is TGTGCCAGCCATAGCGGGAGGGCGGGGTACCAAGAGACCCAGTACTTC. This chain uses TRBV9 with TRBJ2-5, with 11 bases fitting TRBD2. The junction had 8 bases not matched to a gene; V was cut back by 7 bases and J by 0 bases. Germline lookup yields CDR1 SGDLS and CDR2 YYNGEE. This CDR3 contains 16 residues.

The genes are TRBV28 and TRBJ1-2; the D gene is possibly TRBD1 (5 bases). The CDR3 spans 15 residues. Trimming cost V 5 bases and J 4 bases, with 17 bases left between them. Per the germline V gene, CDR1 is MDHEN and CDR2 is SYDVKM. Here the CDR3 DNA reads TGTGCCAGCAGTCTACGACAGCGCGTTAGCTATGGCTACACCTTC. This gives the protein CASSLRQRVSYGYTF.

The chain uses TRBV19 and TRBJ2-7; a possible D gene is TRBD1 (5 bases). This CDR3 has 13 residues. Germline V gene lookup returns CDR1 LNHDA and CDR2 SQIVND (reference sequence). V was cut by 3 bases and J by 4 bases, with 10 bases left in between. The CDR3 DNA follows: TGTGCCAGTAGTATGGGGCAGGGTTACGAGCAGTACGTC. It translates to CASSMGQGYEQYV.

V is TRBV2 and J is TRBJ2-1; tentatively, D is TRBD1 (5 bases). This CDR3 has 14 residues. V shed 7 bases and J shed 9 bases, with 19 bases lying between them. Per germline, CDR1 SNHLY and CDR2 FYNNEI. The CDR3: CASTDPPGSIEQFF. For the CDR3, the DNA is TGTGCCAGCACAGACCCCCCAGGGTCCATTGAGCAGTTCTTC.

The genes are TRBV6-5 and TRBJ1-4; no clear D gene. The CDR3 runs 14 residues. V gave up 2 bases and J gave up 4 bases, with 8 bases separating them. Germline V gives CDR1 MNHEY, CDR2 SVGAGI. The CDR3: CASSYTQNNEKLFF. CDR3 sequence (DNA): TGTGCCAGCAGTTACACCCAGAATAATGAAAAACTGTTTTTT.

V is TRBV5-6 and J is TRBJ1-1; D is uncertain. V lost 0 bases, J lost 2 bases, and 8 bases lay in between. CDR1 and CDR2 from the germline V gene are SGHDT and YYEEEE. CDR3 length equals 14 residues. The CDR3 here is CASSLVGANTEAFF. The DNA for the CDR3 is TGTGCCAGCAGCTTGGTGGGCGCCAACACTGAAGCTTTCTTT.

This chain connects TRBV7-9 to TRBJ2-5; a possible D gene is TRBD2 (5 bases). Germline CDR1 SEHNR, CDR2 FQNEAQ (reference sequence). With 5 bases removed from V and 4 bases from J, the gap between germline ends came to 14 bases. The CDR3 runs to 14 residues. CDR3 in DNA: TGTGCCAGCAGCCCCCCTAGGAGCGGAGAGACCCAGTACTTC. Residues: CASSPPRSGETQYF.

J is TRBJ1-6 and V is TRBV19, with 8 bases lining up with TRBD1. The junction had 3 bases not matched to a gene; V was cut back by 4 bases and J by 7 bases. The CDR3 totals 14 residues. Germline V gene data show CDR1 as LNHDA and CDR2 as SQIVND (reference sequence). The CDR3 spells CASSTTGGNSPLHF. CDR3 DNA sequence: TGTGCCAGTAGTACTACAGGGGGAAATTCACCCCTCCACTTT.